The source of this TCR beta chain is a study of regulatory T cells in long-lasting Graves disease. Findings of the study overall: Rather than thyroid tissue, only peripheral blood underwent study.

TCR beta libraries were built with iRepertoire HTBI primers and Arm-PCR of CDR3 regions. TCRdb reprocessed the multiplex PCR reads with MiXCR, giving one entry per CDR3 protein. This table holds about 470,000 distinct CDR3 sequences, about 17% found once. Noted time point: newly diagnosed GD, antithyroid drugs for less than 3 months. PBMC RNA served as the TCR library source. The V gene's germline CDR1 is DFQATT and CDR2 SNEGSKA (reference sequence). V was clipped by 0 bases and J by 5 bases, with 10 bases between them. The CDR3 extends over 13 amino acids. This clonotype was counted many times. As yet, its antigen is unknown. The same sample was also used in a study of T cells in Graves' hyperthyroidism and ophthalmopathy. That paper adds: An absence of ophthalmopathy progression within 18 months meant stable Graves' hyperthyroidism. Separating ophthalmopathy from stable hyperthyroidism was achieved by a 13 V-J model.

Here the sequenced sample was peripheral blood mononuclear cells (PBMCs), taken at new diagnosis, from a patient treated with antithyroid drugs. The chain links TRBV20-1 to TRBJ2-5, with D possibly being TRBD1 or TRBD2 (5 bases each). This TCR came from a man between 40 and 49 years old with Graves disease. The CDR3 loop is CSARDHGAETQYF. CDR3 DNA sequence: TGCAGTGCTAGAGATCACGGGGCGGAGACCCAGTACTTC.